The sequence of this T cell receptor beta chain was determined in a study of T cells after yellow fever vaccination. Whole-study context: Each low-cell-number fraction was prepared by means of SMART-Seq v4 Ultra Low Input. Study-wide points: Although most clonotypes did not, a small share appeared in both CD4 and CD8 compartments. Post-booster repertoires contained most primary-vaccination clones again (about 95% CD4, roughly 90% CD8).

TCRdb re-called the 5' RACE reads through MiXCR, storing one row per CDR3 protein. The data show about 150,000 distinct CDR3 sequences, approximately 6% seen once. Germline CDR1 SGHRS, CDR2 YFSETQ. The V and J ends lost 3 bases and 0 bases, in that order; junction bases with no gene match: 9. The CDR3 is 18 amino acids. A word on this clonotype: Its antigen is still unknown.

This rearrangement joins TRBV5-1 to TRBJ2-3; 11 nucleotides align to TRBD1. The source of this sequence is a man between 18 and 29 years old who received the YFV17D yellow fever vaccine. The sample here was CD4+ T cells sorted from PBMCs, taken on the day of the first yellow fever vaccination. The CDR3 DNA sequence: TGCGCCAGCAGCTACGGACAGGGGGCCCGTGCTAGCACAGATACGCAGTATTTT. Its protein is CASSYGQGARASTDTQYF. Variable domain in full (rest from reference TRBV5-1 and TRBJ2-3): KAGVTQTPRYLIKTRGQQVTLSCSPISGHRSVSWYQQTPGQGLQFLFEYFSETQRNKGNFPGRFSGRQFSNSRSEMNVSTLELGDSALYLCASSYGQGARASTDTQYFGPGTRLTVL.